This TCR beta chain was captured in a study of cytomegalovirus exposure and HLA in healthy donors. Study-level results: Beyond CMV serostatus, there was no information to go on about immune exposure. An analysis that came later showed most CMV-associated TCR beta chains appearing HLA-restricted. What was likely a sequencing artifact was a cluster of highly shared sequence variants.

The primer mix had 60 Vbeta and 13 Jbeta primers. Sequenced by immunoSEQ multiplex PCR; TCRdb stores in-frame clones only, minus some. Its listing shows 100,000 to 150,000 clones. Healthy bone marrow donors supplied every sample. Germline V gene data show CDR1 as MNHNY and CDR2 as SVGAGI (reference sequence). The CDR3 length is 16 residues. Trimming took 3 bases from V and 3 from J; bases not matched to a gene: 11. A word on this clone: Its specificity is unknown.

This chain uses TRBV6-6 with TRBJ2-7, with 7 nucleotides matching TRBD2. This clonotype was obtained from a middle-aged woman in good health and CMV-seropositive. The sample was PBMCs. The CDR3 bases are TGTGCCAGCAGTTATTCGACTAGCCCTCAACTCTACGAGCAGTACTTC. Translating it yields CASSYSTSPQLYEQYF.